This entry concerns a single TCR beta chain. Antigen unknown. The sample is drawn from a study of shared clonotypes between healthy human individuals. Study-level results: A handful of donors showed sharing of around 5% of naive CD4 clonotypes. Lower generation probabilities were found for non-shared clonotypes than for those shared by all four donors.

Measured with immunoSEQ multiplex PCR; TCRdb has only the in-frame clones, and not every one. The sample contains some 2,400,000 clones, more than 90% of which appear only once. The germline V and J ends were trimmed by 5 bases and 4 bases, with 14 bases remaining between them. The CDR3 is made up of 14 amino acids. The germline gives CDR1 SNHLY, CDR2 FYNNEI. The chain joins TRBV2 to TRBJ1-1, with D possibly TRBD1 on 5 matching bases. The clonotype originates from a man aged 18 to 35 in good health. The sample taken for sequencing was naive CD4+ T cells sorted from blood. The subset is: CD45RA+ positively selected. Here the CDR3 DNA reads TGTGCCAGCAGTACACAGGAAAGGGGCACTGAAGCTTTCTTT. It yields the protein CASSTQERGTEAFF.